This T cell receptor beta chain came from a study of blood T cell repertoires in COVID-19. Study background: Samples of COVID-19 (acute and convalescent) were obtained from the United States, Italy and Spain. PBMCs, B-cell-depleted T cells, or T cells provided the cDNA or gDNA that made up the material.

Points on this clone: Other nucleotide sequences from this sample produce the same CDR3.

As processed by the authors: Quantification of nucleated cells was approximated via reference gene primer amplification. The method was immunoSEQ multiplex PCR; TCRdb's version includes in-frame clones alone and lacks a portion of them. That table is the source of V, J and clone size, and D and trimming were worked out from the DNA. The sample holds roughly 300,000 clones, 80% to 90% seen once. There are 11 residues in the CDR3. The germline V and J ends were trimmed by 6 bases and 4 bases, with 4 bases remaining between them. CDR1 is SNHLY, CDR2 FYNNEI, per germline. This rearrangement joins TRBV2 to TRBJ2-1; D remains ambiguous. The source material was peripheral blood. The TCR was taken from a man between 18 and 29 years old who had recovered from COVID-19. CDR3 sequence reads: CASRAYNEQFF. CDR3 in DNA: TGTGCCAGCAGGGCATACAATGAGCAGTTCTTC.